The present T cell receptor beta chain was sequenced within a study of T cell repertoires in cytomegalovirus infection. Overall study: Public TCR beta signatures marked donors with CMV infection and the matching HLA.

This clonotype was counted between two and nine times. What it binds is unknown. Study-wide findings and caveats: Clonotype analysis showed dominance of the ex vivo response by HLA-C-restricted CMV-specific TCR beta clonotypes. Public TCR beta family frequency separated CMV-and-HLA carriers, including in an independent cohort.

Germline CDR1 reads MNHEY; CDR2 reads SVGEGT. V lost 10 bases and J lost 4; bases outside the gene matches: 5. CDR3 size: 12 residues. MiXCR, applied by TCRdb to the reads, yields one record per CDR3 protein. The sample includes a few hundred thousand distinct CDR3 sequences, almost 40% of them seen just once. Sequences were derived from cultured PBMCs, sampled from culture after CMV antigen stimulation. This sequence originates from a human donor in good health (CMV status not recorded). Some clones in this sample may be carry-over from other donors' samples. This rearrangement joins TRBV6-2 or TRBV6-3 to TRBJ2-7; 9 bases fit TRBD2. DNA for the CDR3: TGTGCCACCGGACTAGCGCAGTACGAGCAGTACTTC. It is translated as CATGLAQYEQYF.